This is a list of T cell receptor beta chains from one sample in a study of T cells in Graves' hyperthyroidism and ophthalmopathy. TCRdb redid the calling of the multiplex PCR reads with MiXCR, one entry per CDR3 protein. The sample contains 500,000 to 600,000 distinct CDR3 sequences, roughly 50% of which appear only once. Sequencing input: peripheral blood or thyroid tissue (not recorded which). These receptor sequences come from an adult woman with Graves' disease, either hyperthyroidism or ophthalmopathy (not recorded which). The CDR3 runs from the conserved cysteine through the conserved F or W. The D gene is left open where the match is weak. Size is stated for part of the rows, as once, few or many counts, or as a class when the clone is expanded.

abundance	v_gene	j_gene	d_gene	CDR3nt	CDR3aa
few	TRBV20-1	TRBJ1-5	TRBD1	TGCAGTGCTAGGGACAGGCGAGATCAGCCCCAGCATTTT	CSARDRRDQPQHF
many	TRBV14	TRBJ2-7	TRBD2	TGTGCCAGCAGCCAGCGGACTAGCGGCCTATACGAGCAGTACTTC	CASSQRTSGLYEQYF
once	TRBV5-4	TRBJ1-1	NA	TGCGCCAGCAGCGGGACGCAGAACACTGAAGCTTTCTTT	CASSGTQNTEAFF
NA	TRBV20-1	TRBJ1-6	TRBD1	TGCAGTGCTAGATTTTCACAGGGGAGTTCACCCCTCCACTTT	CSARFSQGSSPLHF
many	TRBV27	TRBJ1-5	TRBD1	TGTGCCAGCAGTTGGGACAGGAGTGAGCCCCAGCATTTT	CASSWDRSEPQHF
NA	TRBV5-4	TRBJ2-3	NA	TGTGCTGAGGGGGCAGATACGCAGTATTTT	CAEGADTQYF
few	TRBV7-9	TRBJ2-2	NA	TGTGCCAGCCGAGGGGGTAGCGGCTCCACCGGGGAGCTGTTTTTT	CASRGGSGSTGELFF
many	TRBV7-2	TRBJ2-7	TRBD2	TGTGCCAGCAGCTTACGAGCGGGAGTATGGTACTTC	CASSLRAGVWYF
many	TRBV5-1	TRBJ2-7	NA	TGCGCCAGCAGCTTGGTCGGGGGACCCACCTACGAGCAGTACTTC	CASSLVGGPTYEQYF
few	TRBV20-1	TRBJ2-5	TRBD2	TGCAGTGCCCCAAGGGCTAGCGGGAGTGGGGAGACCCAGTACTTC	CSAPRASGSGETQYF
NA	TRBV5-1	TRBJ2-7	NA	TGCGCCAGCAGCTTGGCTGGCCTAGCCAGCTACGAGCAGTACTTC	CASSLAGLASYEQYF
NA	TRBV5-1	TRBJ1-1	NA	TGCGCCAGCAGCTTGGTGGCACAGGGACGAAACACTGAAGCTTTCTTT	CASSLVAQGRNTEAFF
NA	TRBV7-9	TRBJ2-5	NA	TGTGCCAGCAGCCCTATGGACAGCGCAGAGACCCAGTACTTC	CASSPMDSAETQYF
NA	TRBV11-2	TRBJ1-1	TRBD1	TGTGCCAGCAGCTCTACCCGGGACAGAGGTCTCATGAACACTGAAGCTTTCTTT	CASSSTRDRGLMNTEAFF
NA	TRBV7-2	TRBJ1-2	TRBD1	TGTGCCAGCAGCTTAGAGACAGGGGGCTTTGATGGCTACACCTTC	CASSLETGGFDGYTF
NA	TRBV6-1	TRBJ1-5	NA	TGTGTCAGCAGTGAGGGCGGAGGTTTCCAGCCCCAGCATTTT	CVSSEGGGFQPQHF
NA	TRBV4-1	TRBJ1-1	NA	TGCGCCAGCAGCCAATTGGCCGGACCCCTGGGGGCTGAAGCTTTCTTT	CASSQLAGPLGAEAFF
NA	TRBV24-1	TRBJ2-2	TRBD1	TGTGCCACCAGTGAGGGATACAGGGGTGACCACGGGGAGCTGTTTTTT	CATSEGYRGDHGELFF
NA	TRBV7-9	TRBJ1-5	TRBD1	TGTGCCAGCAGCCTTAGACAGGGAGGCGTCCAAGAGACCCAGCATTTT	CASSLRQGGVQETQHF
many	TRBV29-1	TRBJ2-7	NA	TGCAGCGTTGCCCCCCCGGGGGCGGGCGAGCAGTACTTC	CSVAPPGAGEQYF
many	TRBV4-1	TRBJ1-3	NA	TGCGCCAGCAGCCAAGATTCCGGGAGAAACACCATATATTTT	CASSQDSGRNTIYF
NA	TRBV29-1	TRBJ1-1	NA	TGCAGCGTTGTAAGACAGGTGAACACTGAAGCTTTCTTT	CSVVRQVNTEAFF
many	TRBV5-1	TRBJ1-2	NA	TGCGCCAGCAGCTTGATGGCAGAGTCTAATGGCTACACCTTC	CASSLMAESNGYTF
NA	TRBV28	TRBJ2-7	TRBD1	TGTGCCAGTGCCGGGACAGCGACCTACGAGCAGTACTTC	CASAGTATYEQYF
NA	TRBV28	TRBJ1-2	NA	TGTGCCAGCAGTTTATCGACGTCAGGAACTGGCTACACCTTC	CASSLSTSGTGYTF
few	TRBV5-1	TRBJ1-2	NA	TGCGCCAGCAGCCCAGGGATGTGGGGCCTTAAAGGTGGCTACACCTTC	CASSPGMWGLKGGYTF
NA	TRBV4-1	TRBJ2-2	NA	TGCGCCAGCAGTCCAGGGCCGGAGCGGGAGCTGTTTTTT	CASSPGPERELFF
NA	TRBV19	TRBJ2-5	NA	TGTGCCAGTAGTATAGTTCGGCAGTCTCAAGAGACCCAGTACTTC	CASSIVRQSQETQYF
NA	TRBV7-9	TRBJ1-1	TRBD1	TGTGCCAGCAGCCCCAGGGGGCTAGGGACTGAAGCTTTCTTT	CASSPRGLGTEAFF
once	TRBV5-1	TRBJ1-4	NA	TGCGCCAGCAGCTCCACTACAGGGAACACTGAAAAACTGTTTTTT	CASSSTTGNTEKLFF
NA	TRBV5-1	TRBJ2-5	NA	TGCGCCAGCACCTCTGGGCCAGGGGAGACCCAGTACTTC	CASTSGPGETQYF
few	TRBV7-2	TRBJ2-7	NA	TGTGCCAGCAGCTTAGCCGGACAGCCCTACGAGCAGTACTTC	CASSLAGQPYEQYF
NA	TRBV11-1	TRBJ2-7	NA	TGTGCCAGCAGCTTCCCGGGACAAACCTACGAGCAGTACTTC	CASSFPGQTYEQYF
NA	TRBV2	TRBJ1-2	TRBD1	TGTGCCAGCAGGGGACAGGGATCTAACTATGGCTACACCTTC	CASRGQGSNYGYTF
many	TRBV9	TRBJ2-7	NA	TGTGCCAGCAGCGTAGGGGGGGCCCACTCCACCGAGCAGTACTTC	CASSVGGAHSTEQYF
many	TRBV20-1	TRBJ1-5	NA	TGCAGTGCCACCTCCGGGGGCAGGGGACATGGCAATCAGCCCCAGCATTTT	CSATSGGRGHGNQPQHF
NA	TRBV5-1	TRBJ1-1	NA	TGCGCCAGCAGCGGGGGAATCAACACTGAAGCTTTCTTT	CASSGGINTEAFF
many	TRBV28	TRBJ1-1	NA	TGTGCCAGCAGTTTATGGACGGCGAACACTGAAGCTTTCTTT	CASSLWTANTEAFF
NA	TRBV27	TRBJ1-2	TRBD1	TGTGCCAGCAGTCCCGGACAGGGACCCAACTATGGCTACACCTTC	CASSPGQGPNYGYTF
once	TRBV7-9	TRBJ2-7	NA	TGTGCCAGCAGCGTGACCGTCGAGCAGTACTTC	CASSVTVEQYF
many	TRBV25-1	TRBJ2-7	TRBD2	TGTGCCAGCAGTGAATACGATCAGGGGACTAGACGTTACGAGCAGTACTTC	CASSEYDQGTRRYEQYF
NA	TRBV29-1	TRBJ1-3	NA	TGCAGCGTGGACATTCGAAACACCATATATTTT	CSVDIRNTIYF
once	TRBV2	TRBJ2-7	NA	TGTGCCAGCAGTGAACCGAACAGGGTCTACGAGCAGTACTTC	CASSEPNRVYEQYF
many	TRBV7-9	TRBJ1-2	NA	TGTGCCAGCAGCCTAAAGCTGGGACCGTACTATGGCTACACCTTC	CASSLKLGPYYGYTF
NA	TRBV5-4	TRBJ1-2	NA	TGTGCCAGCAGCTTGACACAGGGTTACTATGGCTACACCTTC	CASSLTQGYYGYTF
NA	TRBV5-6	TRBJ2-2	NA	TGTGCCAGCAGCTTGGCTGGGGGACCCTTCGGCACCGGGGAGCTGTTTTTT	CASSLAGGPFGTGELFF
NA	TRBV6-6	TRBJ2-7	NA	TGTGCCAGCAGTTACTCGGGTGTGGGCCTGGTGGAGACTATGGAGCAGTACTTC	CASSYSGVGLVETMEQYF
NA	TRBV5-4	TRBJ2-7	TRBD2	TGTGCCGGCAGCTTAGGGACTAGCGGGAGCCACGGGCAGTACTTC	CAGSLGTSGSHGQYF
NA	TRBV19	TRBJ1-1	TRBD1	TGTGCCAGTAGTAGGCCCAGACAGGGGATGAACACTGAAGCTTTCTTT	CASSRPRQGMNTEAFF
NA	TRBV7-9	TRBJ2-5	NA	TGTGCCAGCAGCTTAGGATCACAGGGTACGGAGACCCAGTACTTC	CASSLGSQGTETQYF
few	TRBV7-8	TRBJ2-7	NA	TGTGCCAGCAGTCTGGGGTTCGGGAATTACGAGCAGTACTTC	CASSLGFGNYEQYF
once	TRBV19	TRBJ1-1	NA	TGTGCCAGTAGTATTTGGTGGGCTTTCTTT	CASSIWWAFF
many	TRBV27	TRBJ1-6	TRBD1	TGTGCCAGCAGTTTCACAGGGGTGGTCTCACCCCTCCACTTT	CASSFTGVVSPLHF
NA	TRBV10-3	TRBJ2-7	NA	TGTGCCATCAGCTTCGGAGCTAACGAGCAGTACTTC	CAISFGANEQYF
NA	TRBV12-3/TRBV12-4	TRBJ2-5	TRBD1	TGTGCCAGCAGCCTGGACAGGGCAGATCAGCCCCAGTACTTC	CASSLDRADQPQYF
NA	TRBV5-1	TRBJ2-2	TRBD1	TGCGCCAGCAGCTTGACACAGGGGGCTGTCGGGGAGCTGTTTTTT	CASSLTQGAVGELFF
many	TRBV5-8	TRBJ1-6	NA	TGTGCCAGCAGCTTGTACGAAGGTCCACCCCTCCACTTT	CASSLYEGPPLHF
NA	TRBV9	TRBJ1-2	NA	TGTGCCAGCAGCGTACAAGCTCCTGGCCATGGCTACACCTTC	CASSVQAPGHGYTF
few	TRBV10-3	TRBJ2-5	TRBD2	TGTGCCATCAGGCCGGGGGGGATGATGGAGACCCAGTACTTC	CAIRPGGMMETQYF
NA	TRBV10-3	TRBJ2-6	TRBD1	TGTGCCAACGGACAGGGTCCAGCCTCCTCTGGGGCCAACGTCCTGACTTTC	CANGQGPASSGANVLTF